This TCR beta chain was obtained from a study of human T cells and chemical hapten exposure. Study overall: Subjects had 2% DPC placed on about 2 cm by about 2 cm of upper inner arm skin for sensitization. Diagnoses of alopecia areata, totalis or universalis occurred in mostly female patients.

This clonotype showed up just a few times. Its antigen remains unknown. Each CDR3 protein is one row after TCRdb ran MiXCR on the RACE reads. The sample records roughly 62,000 distinct CDR3 sequences, about an eighth being singletons. The sample's time point: patch test 3, about 24 weeks after DPC sensitization. Treatment: therapeutic diphenylcyclopropenone sensitization with weekly scalp DPC. Study results and caveats: TCRs whose frequency exceeded 1 in 1000 remained the same following DPC sensitization. Expanded TCRs clustered into significantly more large CDR3 similarity groups than controls, the analysis revealed.

This CDR3 region has 13 residues. Trimming removed 3 bases from V and 6 bases from J, with 12 bases in between. CDR1 and CDR2 (germline): SQVTM, ANQGSEA. The TCR originated in a man aged 25 to 40 with alopecia areata. Some clones in this sample may be carry-over from other donors' samples. The J gene is TRBJ2-1, the V gene TRBV29-1; no clear D. Here the sequenced sample was whole blood, taken in connection with sensitization to the hapten diphenylcyclopropenone (DPC). The CDR3 DNA follows: TGCAGCGTTGAGCCCTTGACGGGCAATGAGCAGTTCTTC. Translation gives CSVEPLTGNEQFF.